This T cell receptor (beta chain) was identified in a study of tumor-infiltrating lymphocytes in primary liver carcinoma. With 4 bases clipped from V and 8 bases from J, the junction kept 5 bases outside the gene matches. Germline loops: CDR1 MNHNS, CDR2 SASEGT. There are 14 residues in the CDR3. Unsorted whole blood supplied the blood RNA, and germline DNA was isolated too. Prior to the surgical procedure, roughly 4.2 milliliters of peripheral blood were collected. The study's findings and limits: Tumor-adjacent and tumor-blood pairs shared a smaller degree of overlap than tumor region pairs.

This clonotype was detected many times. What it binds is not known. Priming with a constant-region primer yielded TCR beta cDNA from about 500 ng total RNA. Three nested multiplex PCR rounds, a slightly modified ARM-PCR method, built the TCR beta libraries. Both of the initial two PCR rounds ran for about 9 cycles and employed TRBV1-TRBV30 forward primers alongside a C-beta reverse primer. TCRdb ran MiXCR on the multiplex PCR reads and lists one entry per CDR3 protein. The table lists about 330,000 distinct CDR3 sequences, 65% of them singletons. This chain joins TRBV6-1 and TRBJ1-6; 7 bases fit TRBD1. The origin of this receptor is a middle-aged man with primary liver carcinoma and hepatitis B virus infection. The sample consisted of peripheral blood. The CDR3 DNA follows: TGTGCCAGCAGTGCGACAGGGCGGGATTCACCCCTCCACTTT. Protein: CASSATGRDSPLHF.